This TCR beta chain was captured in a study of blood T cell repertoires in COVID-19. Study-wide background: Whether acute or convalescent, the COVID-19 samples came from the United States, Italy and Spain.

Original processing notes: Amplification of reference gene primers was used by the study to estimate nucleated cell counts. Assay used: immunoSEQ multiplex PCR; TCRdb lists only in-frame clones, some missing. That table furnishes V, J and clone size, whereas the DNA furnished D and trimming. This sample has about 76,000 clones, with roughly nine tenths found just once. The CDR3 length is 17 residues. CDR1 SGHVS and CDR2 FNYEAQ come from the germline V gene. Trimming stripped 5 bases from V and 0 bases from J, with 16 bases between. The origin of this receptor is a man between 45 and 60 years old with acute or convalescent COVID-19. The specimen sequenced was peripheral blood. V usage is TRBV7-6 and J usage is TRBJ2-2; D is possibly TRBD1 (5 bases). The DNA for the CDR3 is TGTGCCAGCAGCCACGGTGAGACAGAGCCGAACACCGGGGAGCTGTTTTTT. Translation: CASSHGETEPNTGELFF.